This T cell receptor beta chain was identified in a study of CD8 T cells in Susac syndrome. The wider study: Patients with Susac syndrome who were sequenced included 5 or 6 with active disease and under ten in remission. Points from the study as a whole: Total CD8+ repertoires held roughly 16 Susac-specific public clones, while CD8+ TEMRA repertoires held several.

Sequencing targeted TCR beta in blood CD8+ and CD4+ T cells. On this clonotype itself: Its antigen is unidentified.

The RNA input was about 0.5 to 1 ug, and it was reverse transcribed with random hexamers. The authors amplified TCR beta CDR3 across 54 Vbeta and 13 Jbeta using immunoSEQ multiplex PCR. TCRdb reprocessed the immunoSEQ multiplex PCR reads via MiXCR and lists one record per CDR3 protein. Of around 100,000 distinct CDR3 sequences in the sample, about 95% were seen once. V was trimmed by 5 bases and J by 6 bases, leaving 18 bases between them. Germline CDR1 SGHNT, CDR2 YYREEE (reference sequence). CDR3 length: 15 residues. This chain uses TRBV5-4 with TRBJ2-1; D assignment may be TRBD1 or TRBD2 (5 bases each). This clonotype originated in a human donor with Susac syndrome. Sequenced sample: CD8+ T cells from PBMCs. In DNA form, the CDR3 reads TGTGCCAGCAGGGCCGGGACCCTCGACGTCAATGAGCAGTTCTTC. This translates into CASRAGTLDVNEQFF.